This T cell receptor beta chain was retrieved from a study of OX40 agonist ivuxolimab in advanced cancers. The assay was immunoSEQ multiplex PCR, and TCRdb's table has in-frame clones only and misses some. This sample has roughly 60,000 clones, with 85% to 90% found just once. Germline CDR1 and CDR2: MNHEY and SMNVEV (reference sequence). The V segment lost 6 bases and the J segment 3 bases; nucleotides outside the gene matches: 8. CDR3 length: 15 residues. Excluded were patients having autoimmune disease history or systemic immunosuppression. The V call is TRBV27, the J call TRBJ1-5; 7 nucleotides agree with TRBD1. The source was CD4+ or CD8+ T cells sorted from blood, collected in a trial of the OX40 agonist ivuxolimab. This clonotype originated in an adult with an advanced solid tumor such as melanoma, head and neck, liver or kidney cancer. In DNA form, the CDR3 reads TGTGCCAGCAGATTCTCGACAGGGTCCAATCAGCCCCAGCATTTT. As protein: CASRFSTGSNQPQHF.